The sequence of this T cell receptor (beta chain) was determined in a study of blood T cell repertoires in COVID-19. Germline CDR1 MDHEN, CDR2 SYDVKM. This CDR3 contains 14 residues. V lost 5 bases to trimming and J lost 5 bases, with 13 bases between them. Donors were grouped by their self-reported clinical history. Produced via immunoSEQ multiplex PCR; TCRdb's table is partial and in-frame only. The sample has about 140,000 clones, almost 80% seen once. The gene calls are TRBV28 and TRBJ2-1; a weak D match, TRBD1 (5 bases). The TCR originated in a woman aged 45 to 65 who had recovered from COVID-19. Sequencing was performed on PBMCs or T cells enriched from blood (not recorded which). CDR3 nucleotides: TGTGCCAGCAGTCCCGCAGGGCGAGACAATGAGCAGTTCTTC. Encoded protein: CASSPAGRDNEQFF.